These 10 T cell receptor beta chains were sequenced from one sample in a study of T cell changes during pregnancy in multiple sclerosis. Repertoires were generated with immunoSEQ multiplex PCR, while TCRdb's copy carries only in-frame clones and drops some. The table lists tens of thousands of clones, 80% to 95% of them singletons. This specimen was CD4+ T cells from peripheral blood mononuclear cells, taken in the third trimester of pregnancy. These receptors originate from a female donor with multiple sclerosis, enrolled in a pregnancy study.

The rearrangement links TRBV29-1 to TRBJ1-1, with 9 bases fitting TRBD1. The germline V gene encodes CDR1 SQVTM and CDR2 ANQGSEA. There are 12 residues in the CDR3. The ends lost 6 bases at V and 4 bases at J; junction bases unmatched: 3. The DNA for the CDR3 is TGCAGCGTAAACAGGGGGCCCACTGAAGCTTTCTTT. Residues: CSVNRGPTEAFF.

The rearrangement uses TRBV11-2 and TRBJ2-6; TRBD1 agrees at 10 bases. The CDR3 covers 18 residues. Germline V CDR1 and CDR2: SGHAT, FQNNGV. The J segment lost 4 bases and the V segment lost 5 bases, leaving 11 bases of the junction unmatched. CDR3 bases: TGTGCCAGCAGCCTATCACCGGGACAGGGGCTCGGGGCCAACGTCCTGACTTTC. Encoded protein: CASSLSPGQGLGANVLTF.

This clone was observed once. CDR3 residues: CASSLEVSGDEAFF. The DNA of the CDR3 is TGTGCCAGCAGCTTAGAGGTGTCAGGTGATGAAGCTTTCTTT. V gene TRBV11-2 combines with J gene TRBJ1-1; D uncertain. The CDR3 contains 14 residues. Per the germline V gene, CDR1 is SGHAT and CDR2 is FQNNGV. The V end lost 0 bases, the J end lost 7 bases, and 12 bases lay between the germline ends.

This chain uses TRBV2 with TRBJ2-5, with 8 bases identical to TRBD1. V lost 5 bases, J lost 5 bases, and 7 bases stayed unmatched. Germline V gene data show CDR1 as SNHLY and CDR2 as FYNNEI. The CDR3 sequence is 14 residues long. Here the CDR3 reads CASSLGTGWETQYF. The CDR3 nucleotides are TGTGCCAGCAGTCTCGGGACAGGTTGGGAGACCCAGTACTTC.

This clone was recorded a few times. This chain connects TRBV2 to TRBJ1-3, with D possibly being TRBD1 (6 bases). There are 10 residues in the CDR3. V lost 8 bases to trimming and J lost 10 bases, with 9 bases between them. Germline V gene data show CDR1 as SNHLY and CDR2 as FYNNEI. The CDR3 nucleotides are TGTGCCAGCGGTCAGGGGACCATATATTTT. Its protein product is CASGQGTIYF.

The J gene is TRBJ2-3, the V gene TRBV5-6, with D perhaps matching TRBD2 (6 bases). Trimming pared 6 bases from V and 0 bases from J, leaving 17 bases between. From germline, CDR1 is SGHDT and CDR2 YYEEEE. The CDR3 totals 16 residues. The CDR3 protein is CASIPPPGDSTDTQYF. In DNA, the CDR3 is TGTGCCAGCATACCACCGCCGGGGGACAGCACAGATACGCAGTATTTT.

This clone was seen only once. The rearrangement links TRBV10-3 to TRBJ2-2; D not resolved. Trimming left V 3 bases short and J 3 bases short, with 11 bases between. The V gene's germline CDR1 is ENHRY and CDR2 SYGVKD. The CDR3 has 15 amino acids. For the CDR3, the DNA is TGTGCCATCAGTGATTCCGACTCGTACACCGGGGAGCTGTTTTTT. Translating gives CAISDSDSYTGELFF.

The chain joins TRBV6-5 to TRBJ1-5, with D possibly being TRBD1 (6 bases). The germline CDR1 and CDR2 sequences are MNHEY and SVGAGI. CDR3 length equals 14 residues. The ends were cut back, 6 bases at V and 2 bases at J, with 11 bases in the middle. This CDR3 is CASSPRTGNQPQHF. CDR3 nucleotides: TGTGCCAGCAGCCCCCGGACAGGCAATCAGCCCCAGCATTTT.

The rearrangement joins TRBV13 to TRBJ2-1; 9 nucleotides match TRBD2. This CDR3 is built from 17 residues. Germline V gene lookup returns CDR1 PRHDT and CDR2 FYEKMQ (reference sequence). J gave up 2 bases and V 8 bases, and 13 bases lay outside the gene matches. DNA for the CDR3: TGTGCCAGCGGGGCGGGGGGGCCATTCGACCCCTACAATGAGCAGTTCTTC. Residues: CASGAGGPFDPYNEQFF.

This chain connects TRBV9 to TRBJ2-5, with 8 bases lining up with TRBD1. The CDR3 sequence is 15 residues long. CDR1 SGDLS and CDR2 YYNGEE come from the germline V gene. The junction had 7 bases not matched to a gene; V was cut back by 4 bases and J by 2 bases. CDR3 bases: TGTGCCAGCAGCCCAGAAAACAGGGGGCAAGAGACCCAGTACTTC. This encodes CASSPENRGQETQYF.